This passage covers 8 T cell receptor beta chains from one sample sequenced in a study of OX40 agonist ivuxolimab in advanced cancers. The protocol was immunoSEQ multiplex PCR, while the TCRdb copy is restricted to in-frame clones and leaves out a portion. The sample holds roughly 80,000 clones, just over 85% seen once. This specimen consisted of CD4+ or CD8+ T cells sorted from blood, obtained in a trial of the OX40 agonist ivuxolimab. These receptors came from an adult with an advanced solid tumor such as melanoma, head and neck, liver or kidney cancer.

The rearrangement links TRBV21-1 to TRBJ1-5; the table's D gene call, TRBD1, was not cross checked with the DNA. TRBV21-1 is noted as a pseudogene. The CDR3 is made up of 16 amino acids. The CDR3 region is CASSTLGHNSNQPQHF. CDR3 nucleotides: TGTGCCAGCAGCACCCTGGGACATAATAGCAATCAGCCCCAGCATTTT.

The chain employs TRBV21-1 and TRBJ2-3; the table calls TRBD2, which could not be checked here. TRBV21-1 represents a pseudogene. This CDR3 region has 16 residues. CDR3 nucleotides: TGTGCCAGCAGCAAACGGGAGGCAGGGTTGACGGATACGCAGTATTTT. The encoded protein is CASSKREAGLTDTQYF.

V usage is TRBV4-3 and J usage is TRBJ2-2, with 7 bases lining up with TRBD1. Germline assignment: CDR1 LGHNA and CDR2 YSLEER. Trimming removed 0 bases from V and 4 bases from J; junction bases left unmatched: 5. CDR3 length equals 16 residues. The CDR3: CASSQDLGQFTGELFF. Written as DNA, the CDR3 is TGCGCCAGCAGCCAAGATCTGGGACAGTTCACCGGGGAGCTGTTTTTT.

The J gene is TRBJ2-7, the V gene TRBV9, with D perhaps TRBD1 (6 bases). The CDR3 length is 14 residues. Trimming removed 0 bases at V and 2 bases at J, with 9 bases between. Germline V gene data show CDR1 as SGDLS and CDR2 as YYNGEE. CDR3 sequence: CASSVVQGPYEQYF. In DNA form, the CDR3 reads TGTGCCAGCAGCGTAGTTCAGGGGCCCTACGAGCAGTACTTC.

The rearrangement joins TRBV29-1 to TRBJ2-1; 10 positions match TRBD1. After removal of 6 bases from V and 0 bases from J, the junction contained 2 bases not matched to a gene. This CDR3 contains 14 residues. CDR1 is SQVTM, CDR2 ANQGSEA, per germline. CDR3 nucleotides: TGCAGCGTGACAGGGGGCGACTCCTACAATGAGCAGTTCTTC. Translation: CSVTGGDSYNEQFF.

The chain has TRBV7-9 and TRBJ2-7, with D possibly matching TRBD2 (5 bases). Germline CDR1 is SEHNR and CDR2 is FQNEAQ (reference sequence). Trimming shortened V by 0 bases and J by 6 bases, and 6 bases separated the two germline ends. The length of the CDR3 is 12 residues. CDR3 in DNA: TGTGCCAGCAGCTTAGCGGGGAGCGAGCAGTACTTC. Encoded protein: CASSLAGSEQYF.

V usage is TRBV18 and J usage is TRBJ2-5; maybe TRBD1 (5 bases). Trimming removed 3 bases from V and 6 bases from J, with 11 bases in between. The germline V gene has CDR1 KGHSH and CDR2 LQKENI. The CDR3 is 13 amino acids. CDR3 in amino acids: CASSPSQGKTQYF. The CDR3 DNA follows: TGTGCCAGCTCACCGAGTCAGGGAAAGACCCAGTACTTC.

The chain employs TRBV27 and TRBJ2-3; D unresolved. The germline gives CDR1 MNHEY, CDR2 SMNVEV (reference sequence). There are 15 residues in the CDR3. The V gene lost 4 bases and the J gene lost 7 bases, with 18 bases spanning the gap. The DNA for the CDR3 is TGTGCCAGCAGTTCCTCTATAGGAGCGAGGTATACGCAGTATTTT. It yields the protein CASSSSIGARYTQYF.